This TCR beta chain was captured in a study of cytomegalovirus exposure and HLA in healthy donors. Assay: immunoSEQ multiplex PCR; the TCRdb copy retains only in-frame clones and omits some. The data hold 100,000 to 150,000 clones, with roughly 88% observed a single time. V was shortened by 6 bases and J by 6 bases, with 11 bases between the two germline ends. The CDR3 length is 12 residues. Germline CDR1 is MNHEY and CDR2 is SVGAGI. The rearrangement uses TRBV6-5 and TRBJ1-2; no clear D. Input material: PBMCs. The receptor was derived from a man aged 18 to 29 in good health and CMV-seronegative. The CDR3 loop reads CASSALLDGYTF. CDR3 sequence (DNA): TGTGCCAGCAGCGCGCTTTTGGATGGCTACACCTTC.